These 27 T cell receptor beta chains came from one sample sequenced in a study of blood T cells in healthy people across ages. For the second PCR, which ran for roughly 6 to 12 cycles, a sample-barcoded 5' primer and a J-beta primer mix were used. TCRdb re-called the 5' RACE reads with MiXCR, one entry per CDR3 protein. The table shows 1.5 million to 2 million distinct CDR3 sequences, with roughly 32% occurring only once. Material for sequencing was blood. Receptors originate from a woman aged 25 to 39 in good health.

This clonotype has only a few counts. The V call is TRBV27, the J call TRBJ2-7; D is unclear. Germline-derived CDR1 and CDR2 are MNHEY and SMNVEV (reference sequence). Trimming stripped 3 bases from V and 6 bases from J, with 12 bases between. The CDR3 totals 13 residues. The CDR3 DNA reads TGTGCCAGCAGTTTTACATCGGCCGGCGAGCAGTACTTC. It encodes CASSFTSAGEQYF.

The chain recombines TRBV9 with TRBJ2-5, with 9 bases fitting TRBD2. Trimming removed 0 bases from V and 2 bases from J; junction bases left unmatched: 5. This CDR3 has 16 amino acids. Germline V gene sequence: CDR1 SGDLS, CDR2 YYNGEE. Written as DNA, the CDR3 is TGTGCCAGCAGCGTAGCAGCGGGAGGAGATCAAGAGACCCAGTACTTC. Protein product: CASSVAAGGDQETQYF.

This clonotype was counted only a few times. This chain connects TRBV20-1 to TRBJ2-7, with TRBD2 matching over 8 bases. Germline values: CDR1 DFQATT, CDR2 SNEGSKA (reference sequence). CDR3 length: 13 amino acids. CDR3 in DNA: TGCACCGTCTCTGGACTAGCAACCTACGAGCAGTACTTC. It translates to CTVSGLATYEQYF.

This rearrangement joins TRBV2 to TRBJ1-5, with D perhaps TRBD1 (5 bases). The V end was cut by 1 base, the J end by 6 bases, with 10 bases between. This CDR3 has 14 residues. Germline V gene lookup returns CDR1 SNHLY and CDR2 FYNNEI. The CDR3 reads CASSEDRGSQPQHF. The CDR3, as DNA: TGTGCCAGCAGTGAAGATCGGGGGAGTCAGCCCCAGCATTTT.

This chain uses TRBV10-3 with TRBJ2-3, with D possibly called TRBD1 or TRBD2 (6 bases each). The germline V and J ends were trimmed by 3 bases and 4 bases, with 14 bases remaining between them. Germline assignment: CDR1 ENHRY and CDR2 SYGVKD. CDR3 length: 15 amino acids. CDR3 protein: CAISEARGGPDTQYF. The CDR3 DNA follows: TGTGCCATCAGTGAAGCCAGGGGAGGACCAGATACGCAGTATTTT.

This clonotype appeared a few times. V gene TRBV11-3 combines with J gene TRBJ2-3; 11 nucleotides align to TRBD2. Trimming removed 5 bases from V and 0 bases from J; junction bases left unmatched: 7. The length of the CDR3 is 17 residues. The germline gives CDR1 SGHNT, CDR2 YENEEA. CDR3 region: CASSVYSGGDSTDTQYF. CDR3 nucleotide sequence: TGTGCCAGCAGCGTCTATAGCGGGGGGGATAGCACAGATACGCAGTATTTT.

J is TRBJ2-6 and V is TRBV9; TRBD2 agrees at 9 bases. V was pared by 2 bases and J by 3 bases, with 6 bases of the junction left unmatched. The CDR3 is 17 residues long. CDR1 is SGDLS, CDR2 YYNGEE, per germline. The CDR3 region is CASSVEGTSSGANVLTF. CDR3 bases: TGTGCCAGCAGCGTCGAAGGGACTAGCAGTGGGGCCAACGTCCTGACTTTC.

This chain joins TRBV3-1 and TRBJ1-5; D remains unclear. Germline V gene data show CDR1 as LGHDT and CDR2 as YNNKEL (reference sequence). Trimming pared 0 bases from V and 3 bases from J, leaving 21 bases between. The length of the CDR3 is 19 residues. CDR3: CASSQDPGKEGIFNQPQHF. CDR3 DNA sequence: TGTGCCAGCAGCCAAGATCCGGGGAAAGAAGGGATTTTCAATCAGCCCCAGCATTTT. Complete variable domain (other parts from reference TRBV3-1 and TRBJ1-5): DTAVSQTPKYLVTQMGNDKSIKCEQNLGHDTMYWYKQDSKKFLKIMFSYNNKELIINETVPNRFSPKSPDKAHLNLHINSLELGDSAVYFCASSQDPGKEGIFNQPQHFGDGTRLSIL.

The gene calls are TRBV12-3 or TRBV12-4 and TRBJ2-2; D not certain. The CDR3 runs to 14 residues. The germline V and J ends were trimmed by 7 bases and 3 bases, with 12 bases remaining between them. The CDR3 DNA follows: TGTGCCAGCACCCACTCCCAAGACACCGGGGAGCTGTTTTTT. Its protein product is CASTHSQDTGELFF.

This clonotype was seen a few times. Relative to the germline gene, one junction end is altered; a read error may explain this. CDR3 in amino acids: CASSPTGTEKEAQYF. The CDR3 coding sequence is TGTGCCAGCAGCCCTACCGGGACAGAGAAAGAGGCCCAGTACTTC. The J gene is TRBJ2-5, the V gene TRBV7-3; 7 bases are a match to TRBD1. Germline V CDR1 and CDR2: SGHTA, FQGTGA. This CDR3 contains 15 residues.

This clonotype appeared once. One end of the junction varies from germline; a read error may be responsible. The chain employs TRBV20-1 and TRBJ1-4; 11 nucleotides match TRBD1. The V gene's germline CDR1 is DFQATT and CDR2 SNEGSKA (reference sequence). The CDR3 extends over 13 amino acids. CDR3 coding DNA: TGCAGTGCCCGGACAGGGGGCGGTGAAGAACTGTTTTTT. Encoded protein: CSARTGGGEELFF.

The table lists this clonotype with a few counts. This chain uses TRBV5-5 with TRBJ2-3; D is unresolved. V dropped 0 bases and J dropped 2 bases, with 13 bases sitting between them. The germline V gene encodes CDR1 SGHKS and CDR2 YYEKEE (reference sequence). The CDR3 covers 16 residues. Here the CDR3 reads CASSLELHHYTDTQYF. The CDR3 region has the DNA TGTGCCAGCAGCTTGGAACTACATCATTACACAGATACGCAGTATTTT.

The rearrangement links TRBV7-6 to TRBJ2-5; D not certain. The CDR3 covers 15 residues. V dropped 5 bases and J dropped 3 bases, with 16 bases sitting between them. CDR1 is SGHVS, CDR2 FNYEAQ, per germline. DNA of the CDR3: TGTGCCAGCAGCCAAGTAGGGCACACTAAAGAGACCCAGTACTTC. Protein: CASSQVGHTKETQYF.

This clonotype was detected many times. The rearrangement uses TRBV29-1 and TRBJ2-1, with a weak D call TRBD2 (6 bases). CDR1 is SQVTM and CDR2 is ANQGSEA in the germline V gene. This CDR3 comprises 14 residues. With 3 bases removed from V and 0 bases from J, the gap between germline ends came to 9 bases. For the CDR3, the DNA is TGCAGCGTTGATTCGACTAGCTCCTACAATGAGCAGTTCTTC. Protein sequence: CSVDSTSSYNEQFF.

This chain links TRBV11-2 with TRBJ2-3; tentatively, D is TRBD1 or TRBD2 (5 bases each). Germline CDR1 SGHAT, CDR2 FQNNGV. V lost 6 bases, J lost 8 bases, and 18 bases lay in between. The CDR3 is 14 amino acids. DNA of the CDR3: TGTGCCAGCAGAAAACCGGGACCTTCGGGTACGCAGTATTTT. Translation gives CASRKPGPSGTQYF.

The table lists this clonotype with a few counts. No DNA is shown, since the ends of the CDR3 on it are uncertain; the CDR3 is the one TCRdb lists. CDR3 sequence: CSVATGNSGANVPTF. V and J are TRBV29-1 and TRBJ2-6. Termini included, the CDR3 measures 15 amino acids. CDR1 is SQVTM, CDR2 ANQGSEA, per germline.

The V gene is TRBV2, the J gene TRBJ2-7; D call uncertain. CDR1 and CDR2 (germline): SNHLY, FYNNEI. Deletions cut 0 bases from V and 7 bases from J, with 10 bases between. The CDR3 is 13 residues long. As DNA, the CDR3 is TGTGCCAGCAGTGAAGCTGTCCTCAGGGAGCAGTACTTC. Translation gives CASSEAVLREQYF.

This clonotype was seen a single time. The V call is TRBV7-2, the J call TRBJ2-7; D ambiguous. CDR3 length equals 15 residues. Germline V gene sequence: CDR1 SGHTA, CDR2 FQGNSA. With 2 bases removed from V and 2 bases from J, the gap between germline ends came to 13 bases. CDR3 nucleotides: TGTGCCAGCAGCTTAAGTGGTGTAGCTCCCTACGAGCAGTACTTC. This sequence encodes CASSLSGVAPYEQYF.

In its sample, this clonotype was seen a few times. The chain employs TRBV20-1 and TRBJ2-3, with D possibly matching TRBD1 (6 bases). V lost 6 bases and J 1 base, leaving 14 bases between the germline ends. The CDR3 runs 14 residues. Germline CDR1 and CDR2: DFQATT and SNEGSKA (reference sequence). CDR3 loop: CSATRTARTDTQYF. CDR3 in DNA: TGCAGTGCAACCCGGACAGCCCGCACAGATACGCAGTATTTT.

This clonotype was counted many times. The chain uses TRBV29-1 and TRBJ2-1; 8 bases map to TRBD2. The junction had 15 bases not matched to a gene; V was cut back by 7 bases and J by 7 bases. The CDR3 covers 15 residues. The germline gives CDR1 SQVTM, CDR2 ANQGSEA. CDR3 nucleotides: TGCAGCGCTCTAGACGGGGGGGTAGTAAGGAATGAGCAGTTCTTC. Translating it yields CSALDGGVVRNEQFF.

This clonotype has more than one count but fewer than ten. V is TRBV5-1 and J is TRBJ2-4, with unresolved D. This CDR3 is built from 12 residues. Trimming took off 6 bases at V and 0 bases at J, with 4 bases between the two ends. The germline V gene has CDR1 SGHRS and CDR2 YFSETQ. The CDR3 bases are TGCGCCAGCATTTCAGCCAAAAACATTCAGTACTTC. It encodes CASISAKNIQYF.

This clonotype was observed many times. The V gene is TRBV14, the J gene TRBJ1-1, with a weak D call TRBD1 (6 bases). V lost 1 base and J 1 base, leaving 10 bases between the germline ends. Germline V gene sequence: CDR1 SGHDN, CDR2 FVKESK. The CDR3 runs to 15 residues. CDR3 nucleotides: TGTGCCAGCAGCCAAGCGGGACACAAGAACACTGAAGCTTTCTTT. This translates into CASSQAGHKNTEAFF.

The chain combines TRBV27 with TRBJ2-3, with no clear D. The germline CDR1 and CDR2 sequences are MNHEY and SMNVEV (reference sequence). This CDR3 is 12 amino acids long. Trimming removed 5 bases at V and 5 bases at J, with 8 bases between. CDR3 region: CASSPKRDTQYF. The DNA for the CDR3 is TGTGCCAGCAGTCCAAAACGAGATACGCAGTATTTT.

This clonotype appeared a few times. This chain's CDR3 is CSVESNVNTEAFF. CDR3 DNA: TGCAGCGTTGAGTCGAATGTGAACACTGAAGCTTTCTTT. The chain combines TRBV29-1 with TRBJ1-1; D is unclear. The germline CDR1 and CDR2 sequences are SQVTM and ANQGSEA. The length of the CDR3 is 13 residues. Trimming cost V 3 bases and J 0 bases, with 8 bases left between them. Looking up the rest from reference TRBV29-1 and TRBJ1-1 gives the full variable domain: SAVISQKPSRDICQRGTSLTIQCQVDSQVTMMFWYRQQPGQSLTLIATANQGSEATYESGFVIDKFPISRPNLTFSTLTVSNMSPEDSSIYLCSVESNVNTEAFFGQGTRLTVV.

This chain uses TRBV24-1 with TRBJ2-3; D gene uncertain. Germline V gene lookup returns CDR1 KGHDR and CDR2 SFDVKD. This CDR3 is built from 15 residues. The V and J ends lost 5 bases and 6 bases respectively, with 17 bases between them. CDR3 region: CATSAPDAKQDTQYF. The CDR3 DNA reads as TGTGCCACCAGTGCCCCGGACGCAAAACAGGATACGCAGTATTTT.

The rearrangement links TRBV27 to TRBJ1-4; possibly TRBD1 for D (5 bases). The CDR3 is made up of 14 amino acids. V was clipped by 4 bases and J by 10 bases, with 16 bases between them. Germline CDR1 reads MNHEY; CDR2 reads SMNVEV (reference sequence). DNA for the CDR3: TGTGCCAGCAGTTCGGGAGGCAGGGAAAGAAAACTGTTTTTT. Amino acids: CASSSGGRERKLFF.

The table lists this clonotype with a few counts. The gene calls are TRBV2 and TRBJ2-7; the match to TRBD1 covers 9 bases. Germline CDR1 SNHLY, CDR2 FYNNEI. Unmatched junction bases numbered 8, after V lost 4 bases and J lost 4 bases. The CDR3 loop spans 15 amino acids. The CDR3 here is CASSVGQGPGYEQYF. For the CDR3, the DNA is TGTGCCAGCAGTGTGGGACAGGGACCTGGGTACGAGCAGTACTTC.